These T cell receptor beta chains were read from a single sample in a study of beta chain bispecific antibodies for T cell cancers. A single record per CDR3 protein comes from TCRdb applying MiXCR to the 5' RACE reads. The table records just over 20,000 distinct CDR3 sequences, approximately 2.6% of them present only once. The antigens for these receptors are not known. Sequenced sample: healthy donor T cells cultured with leukemia cells. The receptor set was obtained from a human donor in good health. Some clones in this sample may be carry-over from other donors' samples. The CDR3 runs from the conserved cysteine through the conserved F or W. D genes are given only for firm matches. Rows give clone size only sometimes, using once, few, many, or a class for an expanded clone.

abundance	d_gene	v_gene	j_gene	CDR3aa	CDR3nt
many	NA	TRBV5-1	TRBJ2-5	CASSFVQGGQETQYF	TGCGCCAGCAGCTTCGTACAGGGAGGGCAAGAGACCCAGTACTTC
few	NA	TRBV5-1	TRBJ2-2	CASSLTTPLGTGELFF	TGCGCCAGCAGCCTGACGACTCCACTGGGGACCGGGGAGCTGTTTTTT
many	NA	TRBV10-1	TRBJ2-7	CASSESEPGEQYF	TGCGCCAGCAGTGAATCGGAGCCAGGGGAGCAGTACTTC
many	NA	TRBV5-4	TRBJ2-2	CASSFSLGSGELFF	TGTGCCAGCAGCTTCTCTTTAGGGAGCGGGGAGCTGTTTTTT
many	TRBD1	TRBV3-1	TRBJ2-7	CASSPFGTVEIYEQYF	TGTGCCAGCAGCCCCTTCGGGACAGTCGAAATCTACGAGCAGTACTTC
many	NA	TRBV6-5	TRBJ2-7	CASSYNPATEQYF	TGTGCCAGCAGTTACAATCCGGCTACAGAGCAGTACTTC
many	TRBD2	TRBV6-1	TRBJ2-1	CASSEWRGGSRNEQFF	TGTGCCAGCAGTGAATGGCGGGGGGGCTCACGAAATGAGCAGTTCTTC
few	NA	TRBV7-9	TRBJ2-2	CASSFTTNPGELFF	TGTGCCAGCAGCTTTACTACGAATCCCGGGGAGCTGTTTTTT
many	TRBD1	TRBV6-4	TRBJ1-1	CASSEEPTGARTEAFF	TGTGCCAGCAGTGAGGAGCCCACAGGGGCGAGGACTGAAGCTTTCTTT
many	NA	TRBV19	TRBJ2-2	CASSVRMDTTGELFF	TGTGCCAGTAGTGTCCGGATGGACACTACCGGGGAGCTGTTTTTT
NA	NA	TRBV6-5	TRBJ2-3	CANSWGTGDTQYF	TGTGCCAACAGTTGGGGAACGGGGGATACGCAGTATTTT
many	TRBD2	TRBV20-1	TRBJ2-1	CSASGGGSNEQFF	TGCAGTGCTAGCGGGGGGGGGAGCAATGAGCAGTTCTTC
many	NA	TRBV18	TRBJ1-1	CASSPGANTEAFF	TGTGCCAGCTCACCCGGAGCGAACACTGAAGCTTTCTTT
NA	NA	TRBV4-1	TRBJ1-4	CASRETTGELFF	TGCGCCAGCAGGGAGACGACAGGTGAACTGTTTTTT
many	NA	TRBV27	TRBJ2-7	CASSGGLSYEQYF	TGTGCCAGCAGTGGGGGTTTGAGTTACGAGCAGTACTTC
many	NA	TRBV27	TRBJ1-2	CASSPLAAANYGYTF	TGTGCCAGCAGTCCCCTCGCGGCAGCTAACTATGGCTACACCTTC
many	NA	TRBV28	TRBJ2-7	CASSFHLGFGYYEQYF	TGTGCCAGCAGTTTTCACTTGGGGTTTGGGTACTACGAGCAGTACTTC
few	NA	TRBV19	TRBJ2-3	CASSASGTAGDTQYF	TGTGCCAGTAGTGCCTCCGGGACGGCGGGAGATACGCAGTATTTT
many	TRBD1	TRBV3-1	TRBJ2-1	CASSHADRSKYNEQFF	TGTGCCAGCAGCCACGCGGACAGGTCCAAATACAATGAGCAGTTCTTC
many	TRBD1	TRBV5-1	TRBJ2-1	CASSSRQGSSYNEQFF	TGCGCCAGCAGCTCAAGACAGGGGAGCTCCTACAATGAGCAGTTCTTC
many	NA	TRBV18	TRBJ1-5	CASSPRPRANSNQPQHF	TGTGCCAGCTCACCCCGTCCGAGGGCTAACAGCAATCAGCCCCAGCATTTT
many	TRBD1	TRBV7-9	TRBJ2-5	CASSQLGQGQETQYF	TGTGCCAGCAGCCAACTAGGACAGGGCCAAGAGACCCAGTACTTC
many	NA	TRBV5-1	TRBJ2-7	CASSLVGGYEQYF	TGCGCCAGCAGCTTAGTAGGGGGTTACGAGCAGTACTTC
many	NA	TRBV29-1	TRBJ2-1	CSVGIGDDEQFF	TGCAGCGTTGGGATCGGGGACGATGAGCAGTTCTTC
many	NA	TRBV27	TRBJ2-1	CASSSLLAGSSYNEQFF	TGTGCCAGCAGTTCCCTACTAGCCGGATCGTCCTACAATGAGCAGTTCTTC
many	TRBD1	TRBV10-3	TRBJ2-7	CAISEPGGSYEQYF	TGTGCCATCAGTGAACCAGGGGGTTCTTACGAGCAGTACTTC
many	NA	TRBV7-9	TRBJ2-3	CASSAGRGTDTQYF	TGTGCCAGCAGCGCAGGAAGGGGGACAGATACGCAGTATTTT
few	TRBD2	TRBV6-2/TRBV6-3	TRBJ2-7	CASRRGGGLYEQYF	TGTGCCAGTCGTCGCGGGGGGGGCCTATACGAGCAGTACTTC
many	TRBD1	TRBV24-1	TRBJ1-2	CATRTGGYGYTF	TGTGCCACCAGGACAGGGGGATATGGCTACACCTTC
many	NA	TRBV5-8	TRBJ2-1	CASSLVGSPYNEQFF	TGTGCCAGCAGCTTAGTCGGGAGCCCCTACAATGAGCAGTTCTTC
few	NA	TRBV18	TRBJ1-4	CASSPPISRAATNEKLFF	TGTGCCAGCTCACCACCCATATCAAGGGCCGCAACTAATGAAAAACTGTTTTTT
many	NA	TRBV5-6	TRBJ2-7	CASTPGDNLYEQYF	TGTGCCAGCACCCCGGGGGACAACCTCTACGAGCAGTACTTC
few	NA	TRBV29-1	TRBJ1-2	CSVESHPKGGYSNYGYTF	TGCAGCGTTGAAAGCCACCCGAAAGGCGGATATTCTAACTATGGCTACACCTTC
NA	TRBD1	TRBV7-9	TRBJ1-3	CASSPTLPGDRDGNTIYF	TGTGCCAGCAGCCCAACCCTCCCGGGGGACAGGGATGGAAACACCATATATTTT
many	NA	TRBV12-3/TRBV12-4	TRBJ2-3	CASNPGGGADTQYF	TGTGCCAGCAACCCCGGGGGAGGTGCAGATACGCAGTATTTT
many	NA	TRBV19	TRBJ1-2	CASSIEREDYGYTF	TGTGCCAGTAGTATAGAGCGGGAGGACTATGGCTACACCTTC
many	NA	TRBV19	TRBJ1-1	CASSAGTNTEAFF	TGTGCCAGTAGTGCAGGGACGAACACTGAAGCTTTCTTT
many	NA	TRBV28	TRBJ1-6	CASKQSSYNSPLHF	TGTGCCAGTAAACAGAGCTCCTATAATTCACCCCTCCACTTT
NA	TRBD1	TRBV9	TRBJ1-4	CASSTSGTELFF	TGTGCCAGCAGCACTTCCGGGACAGAACTGTTTTTT
many	TRBD1	TRBV6-5	TRBJ1-4	CASSQGQLNEKLFF	TGTGCCAGCAGTCAGGGACAGCTTAATGAAAAACTGTTTTTT
many	NA	TRBV27	TRBJ1-1	CASSLDGVNTEAFF	TGTGCCAGCAGTTTGGACGGTGTGAACACTGAAGCTTTCTTT
many	NA	TRBV24-1	TRBJ2-2	CATSGAPGRGQITGELFF	TGTGCCACCAGTGGTGCCCCCGGCAGGGGACAAATCACCGGGGAGCTGTTTTTT
many	NA	TRBV14	TRBJ1-3	CASSNRGSSGNTIYF	TGTGCCAGCAGCAACAGAGGCAGCTCTGGAAACACCATATATTTT
NA	NA	TRBV11-2	TRBJ2-7	CASSLGPDYEQYF	TGTGCCAGCAGCTTGGGCCCCGATTACGAGCAGTACTTC
many	NA	TRBV11-2	TRBJ2-7	CASSQGGHGNAYEQYF	TGTGCCAGCAGCCAGGGGGGACACGGTAACGCCTACGAGCAGTACTTC
many	NA	TRBV19	TRBJ1-1	CASSIGGNEAFF	TGTGCCAGTAGTATAGGCGGAAACGAAGCTTTCTTT
medium-sized	NA	TRBV5-1	TRBJ2-7	CASSAGGEQYF	TGCGCCAGCAGCGCGGGTGGTGAGCAGTACTTC